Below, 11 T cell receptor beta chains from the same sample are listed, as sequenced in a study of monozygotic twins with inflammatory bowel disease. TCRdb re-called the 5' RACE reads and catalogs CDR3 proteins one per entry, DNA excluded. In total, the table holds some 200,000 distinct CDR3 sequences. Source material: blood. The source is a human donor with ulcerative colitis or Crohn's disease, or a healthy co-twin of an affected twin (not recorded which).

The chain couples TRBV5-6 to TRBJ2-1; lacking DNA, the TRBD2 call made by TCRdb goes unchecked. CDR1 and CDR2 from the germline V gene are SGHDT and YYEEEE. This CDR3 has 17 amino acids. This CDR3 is CASSSEGTSGTYNEQFF.

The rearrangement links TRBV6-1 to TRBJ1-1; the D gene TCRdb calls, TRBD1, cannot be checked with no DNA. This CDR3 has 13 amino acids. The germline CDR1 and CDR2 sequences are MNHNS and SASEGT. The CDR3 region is CAALRTGRAEAFF.

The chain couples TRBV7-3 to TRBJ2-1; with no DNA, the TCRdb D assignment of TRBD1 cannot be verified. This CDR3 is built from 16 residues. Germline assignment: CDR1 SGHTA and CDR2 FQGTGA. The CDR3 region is CASSLIHGQGNNEQFF.

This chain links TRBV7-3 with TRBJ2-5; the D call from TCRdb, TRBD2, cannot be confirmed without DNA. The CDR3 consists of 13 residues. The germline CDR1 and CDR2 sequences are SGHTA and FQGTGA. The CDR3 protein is CASSLLAQETQYF.

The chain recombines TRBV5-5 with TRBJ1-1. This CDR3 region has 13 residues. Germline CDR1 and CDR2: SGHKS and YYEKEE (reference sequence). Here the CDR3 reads CASSLIPNTEAFF.

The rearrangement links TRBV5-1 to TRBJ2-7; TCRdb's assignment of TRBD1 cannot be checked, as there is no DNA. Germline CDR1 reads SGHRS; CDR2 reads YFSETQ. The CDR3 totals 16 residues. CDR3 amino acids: CASSLAGDIGVYEQYF.

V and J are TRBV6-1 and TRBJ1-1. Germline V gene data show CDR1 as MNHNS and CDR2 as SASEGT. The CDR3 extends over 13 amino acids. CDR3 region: CASSGQVDTEAFF.

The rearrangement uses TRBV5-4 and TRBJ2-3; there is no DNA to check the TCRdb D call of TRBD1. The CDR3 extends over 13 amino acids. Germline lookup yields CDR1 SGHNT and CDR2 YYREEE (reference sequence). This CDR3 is CASSRAPPDTQYF.

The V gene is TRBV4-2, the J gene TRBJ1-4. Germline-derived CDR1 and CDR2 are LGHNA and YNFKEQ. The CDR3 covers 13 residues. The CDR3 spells CASSQPRGEKLFF.

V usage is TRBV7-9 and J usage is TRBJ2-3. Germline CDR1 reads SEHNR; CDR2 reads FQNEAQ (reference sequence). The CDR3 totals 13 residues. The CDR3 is CASRSSGLDTQYF.

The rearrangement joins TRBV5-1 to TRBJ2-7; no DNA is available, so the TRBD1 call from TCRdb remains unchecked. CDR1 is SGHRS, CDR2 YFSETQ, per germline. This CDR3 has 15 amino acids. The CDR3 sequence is CASSPGGQTTYEQYF.